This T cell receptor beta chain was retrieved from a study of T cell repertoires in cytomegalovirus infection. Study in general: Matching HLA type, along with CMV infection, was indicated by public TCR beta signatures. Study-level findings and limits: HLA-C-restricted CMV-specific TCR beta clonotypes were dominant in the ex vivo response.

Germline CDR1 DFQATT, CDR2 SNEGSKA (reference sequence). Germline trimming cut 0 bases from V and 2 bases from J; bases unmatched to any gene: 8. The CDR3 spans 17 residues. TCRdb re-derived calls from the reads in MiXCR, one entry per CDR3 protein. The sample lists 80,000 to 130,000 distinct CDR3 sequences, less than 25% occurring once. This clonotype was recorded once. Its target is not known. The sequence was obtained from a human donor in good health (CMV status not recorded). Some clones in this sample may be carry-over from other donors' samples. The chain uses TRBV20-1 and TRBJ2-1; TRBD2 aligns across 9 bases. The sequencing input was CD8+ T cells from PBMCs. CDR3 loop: CSARERGSGRTYNEQFF. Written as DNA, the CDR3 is TGCAGTGCTAGAGAAAGGGGTAGCGGGAGAACCTACAATGAGCAGTTCTTC.